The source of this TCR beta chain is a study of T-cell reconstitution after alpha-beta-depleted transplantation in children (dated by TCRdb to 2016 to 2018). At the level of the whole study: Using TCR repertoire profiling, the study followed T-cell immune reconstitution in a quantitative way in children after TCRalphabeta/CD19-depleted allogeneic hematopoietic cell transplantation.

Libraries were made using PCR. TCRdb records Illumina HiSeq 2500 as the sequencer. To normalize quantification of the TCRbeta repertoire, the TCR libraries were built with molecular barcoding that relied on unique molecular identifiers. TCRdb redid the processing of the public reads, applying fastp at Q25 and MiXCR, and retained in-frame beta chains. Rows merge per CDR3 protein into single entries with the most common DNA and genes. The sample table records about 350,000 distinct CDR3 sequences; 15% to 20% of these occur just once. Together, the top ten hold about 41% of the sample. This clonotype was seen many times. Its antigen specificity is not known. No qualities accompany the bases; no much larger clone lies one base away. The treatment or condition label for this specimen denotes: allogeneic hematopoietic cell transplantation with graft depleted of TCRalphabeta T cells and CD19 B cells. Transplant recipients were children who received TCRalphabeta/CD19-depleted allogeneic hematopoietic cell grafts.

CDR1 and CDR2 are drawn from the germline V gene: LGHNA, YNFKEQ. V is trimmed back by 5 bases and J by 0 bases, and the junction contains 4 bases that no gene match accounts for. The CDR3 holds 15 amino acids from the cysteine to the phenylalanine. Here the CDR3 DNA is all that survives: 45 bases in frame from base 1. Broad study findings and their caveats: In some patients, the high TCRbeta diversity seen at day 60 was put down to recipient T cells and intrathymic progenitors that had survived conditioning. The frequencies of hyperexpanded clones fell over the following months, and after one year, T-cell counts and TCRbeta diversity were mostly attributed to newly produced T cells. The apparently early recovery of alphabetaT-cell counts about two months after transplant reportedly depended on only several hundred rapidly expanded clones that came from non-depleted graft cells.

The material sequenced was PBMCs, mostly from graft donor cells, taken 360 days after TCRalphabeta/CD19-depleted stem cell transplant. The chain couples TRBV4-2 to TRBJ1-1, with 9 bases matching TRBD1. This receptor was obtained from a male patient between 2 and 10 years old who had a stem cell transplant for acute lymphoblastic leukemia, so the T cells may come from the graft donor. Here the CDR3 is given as CASSYDRGMNTEAFF. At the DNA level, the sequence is TGTGCCAGCAGCTACGACAGGGGGATGAACACTGAAGCTTTCTTT.